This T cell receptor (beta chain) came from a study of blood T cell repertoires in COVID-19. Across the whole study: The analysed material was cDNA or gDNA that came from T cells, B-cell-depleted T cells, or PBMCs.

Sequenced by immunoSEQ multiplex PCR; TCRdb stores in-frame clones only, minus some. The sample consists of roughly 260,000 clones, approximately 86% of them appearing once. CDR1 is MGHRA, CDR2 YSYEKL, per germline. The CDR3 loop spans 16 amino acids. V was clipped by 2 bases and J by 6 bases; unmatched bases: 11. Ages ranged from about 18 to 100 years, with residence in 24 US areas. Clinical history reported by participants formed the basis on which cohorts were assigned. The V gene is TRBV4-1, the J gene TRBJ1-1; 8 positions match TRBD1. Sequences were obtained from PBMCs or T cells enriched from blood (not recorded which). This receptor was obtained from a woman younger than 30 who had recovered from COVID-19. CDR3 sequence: CASSQPFNRGTAEAFF. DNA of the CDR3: TGCGCCAGCAGCCAACCTTTCAACAGGGGGACGGCTGAAGCTTTCTTT.